This T cell receptor beta chain was documented in a study of CD8+ T cells in alopecia areata. On the study more broadly: Tofacitinib lasted 6 to 18 months, then 6 months off drug.

Patients with alopecia areata provided lesional scalp punch biopsies as well as peripheral blood. The sorting of PBMCs gave CD4+ and CD8+ T cells. The sample holds a few counts of this clone. V was pared by 3 bases and J by 1 base, with 15 bases between. This CDR3 contains 15 residues. Germline loops: CDR1 SQVTM, CDR2 ANQGSEA. Following extraction, RNA underwent reverse transcription to cDNA, which served as the sequencing template. Method: immunoSEQ multiplex PCR; TCRdb's copy keeps in-frame clones and lacks some. The profile shows almost 250,000 clones, 67% of them singletons. Sample: CD4+ T cells sorted from blood, taken at week 0. The TCR sequence derives from a human donor with alopecia areata. The chain combines TRBV29-1 with TRBJ1-1, with D unresolved. The CDR3 sequence: CSVDHPVARNTEAFF. CDR3 DNA sequence: TGCAGCGTTGACCACCCCGTAGCCAGGAACACTGAAGCTTTCTTT.